This T cell receptor (beta chain) was identified during a study of human T cells and chemical hapten exposure. TCRdb reanalysed the RACE reads using MiXCR and keeps one entry per CDR3 protein. The table includes just over 95,000 distinct CDR3 sequences, less than 35% detected once. Study-wide points: Significantly more large CDR3 similarity clusters were formed by expanded TCRs than by controls. The study found that DPC sensitization did not change TCRs above 1 in 1000 frequency.

As to time point: patch test 3, about 24 weeks after DPC sensitization. The treatment here: therapeutic diphenylcyclopropenone sensitization with weekly scalp DPC. Blood draws came first, before each patch test. Germline V gene data show CDR1 as LGHNA and CDR2 as YSLEER. CDR3 size: 13 residues. Between the trimmed V and J ends, which lost 4 bases and 8 bases, there was a span of 12 bases. Worth noting for this clonotype: The antigen is undetermined.

The origin of this receptor is a man in his forties or fifties with alopecia areata. Some clones in this sample may be carry-over from other donors' samples. The specimen comprised whole blood, sampled in connection with sensitization to the hapten diphenylcyclopropenone (DPC). This rearrangement joins TRBV4-3 to TRBJ2-4; either TRBD1 or TRBD2 may fit D (5 bases each). CDR3 protein: CASSRDLEYIQYF. The DNA of the CDR3 is TGCGCCAGCAGCCGGGACCTGGAGTACATTCAGTACTTC.